The present entry profiles one T cell receptor (beta chain) with its context. Its antigen is not identified. TCRdb fed the reads into MiXCR, producing one record per CDR3 protein. Of some 20,000 distinct CDR3 sequences in the sample, more than 45% were seen once. This CDR3 spans 13 amino acids. J gave up 8 bases and V 6 bases, and 6 bases lay outside the gene matches. From germline, CDR1 is SGHAT and CDR2 FQNNGV. This sample is drawn from a study of type 1 regulatory T cells. Whole-study context: T-allo10 is an in vitro-generated, Tr1-enriched CD4 T cell product specific for alloantigen.

Material for sequencing was cultured T cells, either the whole culture or a sorted T cell fraction (not recorded which). This receptor was taken from a human donor in good health. The J gene is TRBJ1-4, the V gene TRBV11-2, with 7 bases that match TRBD1. CDR3 loop: CASRRTGDEKLFF. The CDR3 DNA is TGTGCCAGCAGGCGTACAGGGGACGAAAAACTGTTTTTT.